This T cell receptor beta chain stems from a study of blood T cell repertoires in COVID-19. Study at large: Acute and convalescent COVID-19 specimens originated in the United States, Italy and Spain. T cells, B-cell-depleted T cells, or PBMCs provided the cDNA or gDNA that served as material.

The V end was cut by 0 bases, the J end by 8 bases, with 11 bases between. The CDR3 extends over 13 amino acids. From germline, CDR1 is SGHKS and CDR2 YYEKEE (reference sequence). In the authors' workflow: Cell counts per sample came from amplifying reference gene primers. Assay used: immunoSEQ multiplex PCR; TCRdb lists only in-frame clones, some missing. Clone size and V and J calls were adopted from that table, with D and trimming inferred from the DNA. Seen here are 250,000 to 350,000 clones, approximately 88% observed once, and the top ten hold roughly 4%. The sample taken for sequencing was peripheral blood. This chain links TRBV5-5 with TRBJ1-2; weak D call: TRBD1 (5 bases). The source of this sequence is a woman in her fifties or sixties with active or convalescent COVID-19. Here the CDR3 reads CASSLGGAEGYTF. The CDR3 nucleotides are TGTGCCAGCAGCTTGGGGGGCGCAGAGGGCTACACCTTC. Complete variable domain (other parts from reference TRBV5-5 and TRBJ1-2): DAGVTQSPTHLIKTRGQQVTLRCSPISGHKSVSWYQQVLGQGPQFIFQYYEKEERGRGNFPDRFSARQFPNYSSELNVNALLLGDSALYLCASSLGGAEGYTFGSGTRLTVV.